The entry that follows covers one TCR beta chain sequence. Its antigen remains unknown. Healthy Caucasians provided all donations. V was pared by 5 bases and J by 2 bases, with 11 bases of the junction left unmatched. CDR3 length equals 16 residues. The data derive from a study of identical twins. Points from the study as a whole: High-abundance cord blood beta clonotypes had fewer insertions; memory repertoires showed none. Conclusions were drawn cross-sectionally by statistical analysis, without following the same donors.

Unique molecular identifiers were in the cDNA, with template-switch universal primer binding. TCRdb re-called the 5' RACE reads through MiXCR, storing one row per CDR3 protein. The data show about 890,000 distinct CDR3 sequences, over 9% seen once. Another study also made use of these data, one on yellow fever vaccine responses in identical twins.

The rearrangement uses TRBV12-3 or TRBV12-4 and TRBJ2-7, with 8 bases identical to TRBD2. The sequencing input was PBMCs. The TCR comes from a woman between 18 and 29 years old in good health. The CDR3 DNA sequence: TGTGCCAGCAGTCGGGTCCGGACTAGCCTAACCTACGAGCAGTACTTC. Protein sequence: CASSRVRTSLTYEQYF.